This record concerns one T cell receptor beta chain sequence. These data come from a study of cytomegalovirus exposure and HLA in healthy donors. The wider study: Early on, a data release was issued that held 80 million or so unique TCRs from HLA-typed donors.

PCR involved 60 Vbeta and 13 Jbeta primers. The table came from immunoSEQ multiplex PCR; TCRdb's copy has only in-frame clones and leaves some out. The profile covers about 140,000 clones, with more than 60% appearing a single time and approximately 1.8% taken by the ten largest. V shed 9 bases and J 3 bases; nucleotides not matched to a gene: 4. Germline CDR1 WSHSY, CDR2 SAAADI. The length of the CDR3 is 13 residues. The chain combines TRBV10-2 with TRBJ2-7, with 11 bases identical to TRBD1. The receptor was isolated from a male donor in good health and CMV-seronegative. Sequenced material: PBMCs. CDR3 loop: CASWGTGGYEQYF. CDR3 sequence (DNA): TGCGCCAGTTGGGGGACAGGGGGCTACGAGCAGTACTTC.